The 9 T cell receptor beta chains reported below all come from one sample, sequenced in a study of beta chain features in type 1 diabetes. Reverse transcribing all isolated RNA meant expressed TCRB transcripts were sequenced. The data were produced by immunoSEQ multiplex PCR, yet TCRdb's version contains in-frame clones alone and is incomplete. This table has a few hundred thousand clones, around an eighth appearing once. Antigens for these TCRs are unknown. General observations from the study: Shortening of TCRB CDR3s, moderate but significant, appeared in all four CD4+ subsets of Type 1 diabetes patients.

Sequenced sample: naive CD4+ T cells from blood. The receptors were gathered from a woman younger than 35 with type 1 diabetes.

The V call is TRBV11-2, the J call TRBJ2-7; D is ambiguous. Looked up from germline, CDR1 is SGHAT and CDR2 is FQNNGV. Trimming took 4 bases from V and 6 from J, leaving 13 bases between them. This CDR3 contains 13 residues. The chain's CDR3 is CASSSSTWSEQYV. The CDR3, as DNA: TGTGCCAGCAGCTCCTCGACTTGGTCCGAGCAGTACGTC.

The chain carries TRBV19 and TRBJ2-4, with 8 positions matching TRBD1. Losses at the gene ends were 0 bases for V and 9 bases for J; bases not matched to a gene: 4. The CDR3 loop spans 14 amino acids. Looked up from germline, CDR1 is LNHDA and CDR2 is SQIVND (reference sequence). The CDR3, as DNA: TGTGCCAGTAGTATAGAGCAGGGGGCGGGCATTCAGTACTTC. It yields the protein CASSIEQGAGIQYF. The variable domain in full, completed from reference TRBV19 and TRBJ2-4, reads DGGITQSPKYLFRKEGQNVTLSCEQNLNHDAMYWYRQDPGQGLRLIYYSQIVNDFQKGDIAEGYSVSREKKESFPLTVTSAQKNPTAFYLCASSIEQGAGIQYFGAGTRLSVL.

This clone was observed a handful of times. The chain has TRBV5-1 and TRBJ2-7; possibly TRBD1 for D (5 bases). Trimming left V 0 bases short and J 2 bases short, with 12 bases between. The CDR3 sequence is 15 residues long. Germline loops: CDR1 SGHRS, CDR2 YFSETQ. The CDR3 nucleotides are TGCGCCAGCAGCTTGGGGGTCAGGGCAGCCTACGAGCAGTACTTC. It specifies CASSLGVRAAYEQYF. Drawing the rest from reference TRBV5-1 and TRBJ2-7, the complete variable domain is KAGVTQTPRYLIKTRGQQVTLSCSPISGHRSVSWYQQTPGQGLQFLFEYFSETQRNKGNFPGRFSGRQFSNSRSEMNVSTLELGDSALYLCASSLGVRAAYEQYFGPGTRLTVT.

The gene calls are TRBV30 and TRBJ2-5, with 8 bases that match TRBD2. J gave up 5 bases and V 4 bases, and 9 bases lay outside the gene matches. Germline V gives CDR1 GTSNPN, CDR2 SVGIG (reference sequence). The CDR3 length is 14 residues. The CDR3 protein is CAWTALSGGETQYF. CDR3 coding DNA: TGTGCCTGGACCGCCCTGAGCGGGGGCGAGACCCAGTACTTC. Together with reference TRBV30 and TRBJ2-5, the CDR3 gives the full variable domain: SQTIHQWPATLVQPVGSPLSLECTVEGTSNPNLYWYRQAAGRGLQLLFYSVGIGQISSEVPQNLSASRPQDRQFILSSKKLLLSDSGFYLCAWTALSGGETQYFGPGTRLLVL.

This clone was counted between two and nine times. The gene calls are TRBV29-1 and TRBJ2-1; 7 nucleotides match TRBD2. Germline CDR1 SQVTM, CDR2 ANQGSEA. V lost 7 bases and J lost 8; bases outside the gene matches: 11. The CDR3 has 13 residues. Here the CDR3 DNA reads TGCAGCGCCTCCCGGCGACTAGCTTATGAGCAGTTCTTC. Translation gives CSASRRLAYEQFF.

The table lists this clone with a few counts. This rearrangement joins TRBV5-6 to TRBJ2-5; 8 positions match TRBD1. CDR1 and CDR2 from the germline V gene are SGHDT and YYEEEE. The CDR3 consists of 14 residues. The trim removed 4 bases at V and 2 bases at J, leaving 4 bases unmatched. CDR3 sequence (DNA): TGTGCCAGCAGCCCTCGGACAGGGCAAGAGACCCAGTACTTC. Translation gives CASSPRTGQETQYF.

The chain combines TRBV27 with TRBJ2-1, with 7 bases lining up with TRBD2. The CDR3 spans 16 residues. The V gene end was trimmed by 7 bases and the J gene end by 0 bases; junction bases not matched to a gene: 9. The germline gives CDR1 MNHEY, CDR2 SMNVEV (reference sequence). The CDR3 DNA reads TGTGCCAGCAACTCACGCGGGGGAAGCTCCTACAATGAGCAGTTCTTC. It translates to CASNSRGGSSYNEQFF.

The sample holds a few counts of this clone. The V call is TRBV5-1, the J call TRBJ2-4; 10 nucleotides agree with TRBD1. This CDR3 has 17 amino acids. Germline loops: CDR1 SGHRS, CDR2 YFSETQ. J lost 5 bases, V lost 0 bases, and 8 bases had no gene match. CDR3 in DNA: TGCGCCAGCAGCTTGGATCCCTTGGGGACAGGGGAAAACATTCAGTACTTC. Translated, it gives CASSLDPLGTGENIQYF.

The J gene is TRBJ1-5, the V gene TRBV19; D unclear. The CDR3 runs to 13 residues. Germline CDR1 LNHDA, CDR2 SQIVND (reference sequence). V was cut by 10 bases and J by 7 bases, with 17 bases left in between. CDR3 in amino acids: CATSPQDGQPQHF. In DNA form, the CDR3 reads TGTGCCACCTCCCCCCAGGATGGCCAGCCCCAGCATTTT.